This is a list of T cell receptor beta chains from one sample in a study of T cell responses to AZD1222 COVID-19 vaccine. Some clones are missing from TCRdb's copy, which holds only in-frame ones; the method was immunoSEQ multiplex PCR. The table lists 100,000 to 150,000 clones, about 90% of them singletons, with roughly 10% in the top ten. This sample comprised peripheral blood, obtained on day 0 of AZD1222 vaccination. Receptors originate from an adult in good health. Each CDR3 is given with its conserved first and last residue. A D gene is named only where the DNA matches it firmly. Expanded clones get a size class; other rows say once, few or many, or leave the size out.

. | CASSTSQGGSYEQYF | TRBJ2-7 | TRBV6-5 | . | .
TGTGCCAGCAGCGTGGGGACAGGGACCTACGAGCAGTACTTC | CASSVGTGTYEQYF | TRBJ2-7 | TRBV9 | TRBD1 | .
TGCGCCAGCAGCCAAGATAGAACGGATAACTATGGCTACACCTTC | CASSQDRTDNYGYTF | TRBJ1-2 | TRBV4-3 | . | .
TGTGCCAGCAGTTGGGGACTCCGAAGCTCCTACAATGAGCAGTTCTTC | CASSWGLRSSYNEQFF | TRBJ2-1 | TRBV28 | . | .
TGTGCCAGCAGTCTACAGGGGGCAAGTGGCTACACCTTC | CASSLQGASGYTF | TRBJ1-2 | TRBV2 | TRBD1 | .
TGTGCCAGTAGTATAGGGACGGCATCTGAAGCTTTCTTT | CASSIGTASEAFF | TRBJ1-1 | TRBV19 | . | .
TGTGCCAGCAGCCCCCGTAGCGGGATGGGATACGAGCAGTACTTC | CASSPRSGMGYEQYF | TRBJ2-7 | TRBV9 | TRBD2 | .
TGTGCCAGCACCCTCCAGGGGCAGGCGTTTCTCAGGCCCCAGCATTTT | CASTLQGQAFLRPQHF | TRBJ1-5 | TRBV5-6 | . | .
TGCGCCAGCCGGCGGACAGGGGGGGATAATTCACCCCTCCACTTT | CASRRTGGDNSPLHF | TRBJ1-6 | TRBV5-1 | TRBD1 | .
TGTGCCAGTAGTGATGGACTAGCGGGAGGGCCCATATGGGATACGCAGTATTTT | CASSDGLAGGPIWDTQYF | TRBJ2-3 | TRBV19 | TRBD2 | .
TGCGCCAGCAGCTTGCTGTCAGGGGACCACGAGCAGTACTTC | CASSLLSGDHEQYF | TRBJ2-7 | TRBV5-1 | . | .
TGTGCCAGCACCCCCCAAACTGAGCAGTTCTTC | CASTPQTEQFF | TRBJ2-1 | TRBV12-3/TRBV12-4 | . | .
TGTGCCAGCAGCCCCCGGACAGGGAAAGCTTTCTTT | CASSPRTGKAFF | TRBJ1-1 | TRBV7-2 | TRBD1 | once
TGTGCCAGCAGTGATTTGGGTCGGAACACTGAAGCTTTCTTT | CASSDLGRNTEAFF | TRBJ1-1 | TRBV25-1 | . | .
TGTGCCAGCAGTTACCCGGGACAGGCGACCTATGGCTACACCTTC | CASSYPGQATYGYTF | TRBJ1-2 | TRBV6-2/TRBV6-3 | TRBD1 | .
TGTGCCAGCAGCCAAGATGACGGACTAGGTAATACGCAGTATTTT | CASSQDDGLGNTQYF | TRBJ2-3 | TRBV3-1/TRBV3-2 | TRBD2 | .
TGTGCCAGCAGTGACAAGGGCAGCGTCTCCTACAATGAGCAGTTCTTC | CASSDKGSVSYNEQFF | TRBJ2-1 | TRBV6-4 | . | .
TGTGCCAGCAGTGACCCGGGACCGTCTCAATGGGGAGAGCAGTACTTC | CASSDPGPSQWGEQYF | TRBJ2-7 | TRBV25-1 | . | .
TGTGCCAGCAGTGACAGGGGGCATTCACCCCTCCACTTT | CASSDRGHSPLHF | TRBJ1-6 | TRBV25-1 | TRBD1 | .
TGTGCCAGCAGCTCTCTTGGACAGGGGTACACTGAAGCTTTCTTT | CASSSLGQGYTEAFF | TRBJ1-1 | TRBV11-2 | TRBD1 | .
TGTGCCAGCAGCTTAGTTGCGGGAGGGCCCTATGAGCAGTTCTTC | CASSLVAGGPYEQFF | TRBJ2-1 | TRBV11-2 | TRBD2 | .
TGTGCCAGCAGTTACCTGACAGGGGGCAATTCACCCCTCCACTTT | CASSYLTGGNSPLHF | TRBJ1-6 | TRBV6-5 | TRBD1 | .
TGTGCTAGTGGCGCGACTAGCACCGGGGAGCTGTTTTTT | CASGATSTGELFF | TRBJ2-2 | TRBV12-5 | . | few
TGTGCCAGCAGCCAAGATCCCCTGCCAGTTCCCTACGAGCAGTACTTC | CASSQDPLPVPYEQYF | TRBJ2-7 | TRBV3-1/TRBV3-2 | . | .
TGTGCCAGCAGCTTGGACCCGGGACAGAACCGAGTACTGGCCTGG | CASSLDPGQNRVLAW | TRBJ1-1 | TRBV7-2 | TRBD1 | .
TGTGCCATCAGCGCCGGAGGACTCAGGGAGACCCAGTACTTC | CAISAGGLRETQYF | TRBJ2-5 | TRBV10-3 | . | .
TGCGCCAGCAGCCAAGACGGGTCCTTAGAGGGGGAGCTGTTTTTT | CASSQDGSLEGELFF | TRBJ2-2 | TRBV4-3 | . | .
TGTGCCAGCAGTGAGTACAGTGACAATCAGCCCCAGCATTTT | CASSEYSDNQPQHF | TRBJ1-5 | TRBV6-1 | . | .
TGCGCCAGCAGCCAAGACTCACCCCTCCACTTT | CASSQDSPLHF | TRBJ1-6 | TRBV4-1 | . | .